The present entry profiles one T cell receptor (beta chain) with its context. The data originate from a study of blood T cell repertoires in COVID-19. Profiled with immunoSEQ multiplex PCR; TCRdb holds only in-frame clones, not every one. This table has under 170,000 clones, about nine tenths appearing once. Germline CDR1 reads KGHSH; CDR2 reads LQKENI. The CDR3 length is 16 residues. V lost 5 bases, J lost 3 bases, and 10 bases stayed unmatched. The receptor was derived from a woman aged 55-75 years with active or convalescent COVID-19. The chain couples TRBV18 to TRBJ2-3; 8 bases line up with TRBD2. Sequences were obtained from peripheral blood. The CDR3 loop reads CASSDSRLAFTDTQYF. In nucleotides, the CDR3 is TGTGCCAGCTCAGACAGCAGACTAGCGTTTACAGATACGCAGTATTTT.